The next 2 T cell receptor beta chains were all read from a single sample in a study of human T cells and chemical hapten exposure. Time point in this sample: healthy volunteer bleed at 2 weeks. Someone pulled total RNA out of unfractionated whole blood. MiXCR was run by TCRdb on the RACE reads, yielding one entry per CDR3 protein. This sample has about 28,000 distinct CDR3 sequences, with approximately 7.4% found just once. Input material: whole blood. These TCRs come from a human donor in good health. Some clones in this sample may be carry-over from other donors' samples.

J is TRBJ2-3 and V is TRBV6-2 or TRBV6-3; D is possibly TRBD2 (5 bases). The germline CDR1 and CDR2 sequences are MNHEY and SVGEGT. Trimming cost V 7 bases and J 10 bases, with 18 bases left between them. This CDR3 spans 13 amino acids. This chain's CDR3 is CASNTYRMEAQYF. DNA of the CDR3: TGTGCCAGCAATACGTACAGAATGGAGGCGCAGTATTTT.

The genes are TRBV27 and TRBJ2-7, with D uncertain. The CDR3 loop spans 11 amino acids. Per germline, CDR1 MNHEY and CDR2 SMNVEV (reference sequence). Trimming pared 5 bases from V and 7 bases from J, leaving 9 bases between. CDR3 nucleotides: TGTGCCAGCAGTCGAGGTTGGGAGCAGTACTTC. It specifies CASSRGWEQYF.